This is a list of T cell receptor beta chains from one sample in a study of cytomegalovirus exposure and HLA in healthy donors. Data came from immunoSEQ multiplex PCR; TCRdb stores just in-frame clones and leaves some out. The sample has some 80,000 clones, 90% to 97% seen once. The specimen sequenced was PBMCs. The receptor source for this set is a man aged 18 to 29 in good health and CMV-seropositive. The CDR3 runs from the conserved cysteine through the conserved F or W. A D gene is named only where the DNA matches it firmly. Rows may omit the clone size; those that give it use once, few, many or a size class.

V	J	D	size	CDR3	DNA
TRBV7-2	TRBJ2-5	TRBD1	.	CASSLKPQGTGGWETQYF	TGTGCCAGCAGCTTAAAACCCCAGGGGACAGGAGGTTGGGAGACCCAGTACTTC
TRBV6-5	TRBJ1-4	TRBD1	.	CASSYDRGWEKLFF	TGTGCCAGCAGTTATGACAGGGGTTGGGAAAAACTGTTTTTT
TRBV27	TRBJ2-7	TRBD2	.	CASSLWAGGGAYEQYF	TGTGCCAGCAGTTTATGGGCGGGAGGGGGCGCCTACGAGCAGTACTTC
TRBV5-1	TRBJ2-1	TRBD1	few	CASSAGTGHYNEQFF	TGCGCCAGCAGCGCCGGGACAGGGCATTACAATGAGCAGTTCTTC
TRBV14	TRBJ2-5	TRBD1	.	CASSDSGTGSGETQYF	TGTGCCAGCAGCGACTCCGGGACAGGGTCAGGGGAGACCCAGTACTTC
TRBV19	TRBJ2-1	TRBD2	once	CASSITGSAGGPYEQFF	TGTGCCAGTAGTATAACTGGTTCGGCGGGAGGGCCGTATGAGCAGTTCTTC
TRBV5-6	TRBJ2-7	TRBD1	.	CASSNPGGGYEQYF	TGTGCCAGCAGCAACCCAGGGGGCGGGTACGAGCAGTACTTC
TRBV30	TRBJ1-1	.	.	CAWSTDTNTEAFF	TGTGCCTGGAGCACGGACACGAACACTGAAGCTTTCTTT
TRBV7-9	TRBJ1-5	.	.	CASSWTSGGSDSNQPQHF	TGTGCCAGCAGCTGGACTTCGGGGGGGTCTGATAGCAATCAGCCCCAGCATTTT
TRBV5-6	TRBJ1-1	TRBD1	.	CASSGDRRNTEAFF	TGTGCCAGCAGCGGGGACAGGAGGAACACTGAAGCTTTCTTT
TRBV28	TRBJ2-1	.	.	CASSLLGRVGSSYNEQFF	TGTGCCAGCAGTTTATTAGGCAGGGTGGGCTCCTCCTACAATGAGCAGTTCTTC
TRBV28	TRBJ2-3	TRBD2	.	CASSLSSGGDTDTQYF	TGTGCCAGCAGTTTATCTAGCGGGGGAGACACAGATACGCAGTATTTT
TRBV18	TRBJ2-2	TRBD1	.	CASSPTGYDGELFF	TGTGCCAGCTCACCGACAGGGTATGACGGGGAGCTGTTTTTT
TRBV30	TRBJ2-6	TRBD2	.	CAWTPLAGIGANVLTF	TGTGCCTGGACCCCCCTAGCGGGAATTGGGGCCAACGTCCTGACTTTC
TRBV6-1	TRBJ1-1	.	.	CASSEARMNTEAFF	TGTGCCAGCAGTGAGGCCAGAATGAACACTGAAGCTTTCTTT
TRBV10-1	TRBJ1-4	.	.	CASSESGRDEKLFF	TGCGCCAGCAGTGAGTCGGGCAGGGATGAAAAACTGTTTTTT
TRBV11-3	TRBJ2-1	.	.	CASSPNPGNEQFF	TGTGCCAGCAGCCCGAATCCGGGTAATGAGCAGTTCTTC
TRBV11-2	TRBJ2-3	TRBD1	.	CASSHGTGWEDTQYF	TGTGCCAGCAGCCATGGGACAGGGTGGGAGGATACGCAGTATTTT
TRBV6-1	TRBJ2-3	TRBD2	.	CASSDRGGWGTDTQYF	TGTGCCAGCAGTGATCGGGGGGGCTGGGGCACAGATACGCAGTATTTT
TRBV7-9	TRBJ2-5	TRBD1	.	CASSLGQVGETQYF	TGTGCCAGCAGCTTGGGACAGGTGGGAGAGACCCAGTACTTC
TRBV27	TRBJ1-1	.	.	CASRRTLTTEAFF	TGTGCCAGCAGGAGGACACTAACCACGGAAGCTTTCTTT
TRBV30	TRBJ1-5	.	.	CAWSIGGNQPQHF	TGTGCCTGGAGTATCGGAGGAAATCAGCCCCAGCATTTT
TRBV7-8	TRBJ1-2	TRBD1	.	CASSSSRQGYGYTF	TGTGCCAGCAGCTCGTCCAGACAGGGTTATGGCTACACCTTC
TRBV10-2	TRBJ2-1	TRBD2	.	CASSPWGSGSDEQFF	TGCGCCAGCAGCCCCTGGGGTAGCGGGAGCGATGAGCAGTTCTTC
TRBV5-1	TRBJ2-3	.	.	CASSLEGGGTDTQYF	TGCGCCAGCAGCTTGGAGGGAGGAGGCACAGATACGCAGTATTTT
TRBV27	TRBJ2-7	.	.	CASSSDFSYEQYF	TGTGCCAGCAGCTCCGACTTCTCCTACGAGCAGTACTTC
TRBV10-3	TRBJ2-3	TRBD2	.	CAISELLGGDYTDTQYF	TGTGCCATCAGTGAGTTATTGGGCGGGGACTACACAGATACGCAGTATTTT
TRBV28	TRBJ2-7	TRBD2	.	CASSKGLAVNYEQYF	TGTGCCAGCAGCAAGGGACTAGCGGTCAACTACGAGCAGTACTTC
TRBV4-1	TRBJ1-2	.	.	CASSQNGLTGHYGYTF	TGCGCCAGCAGCCAAAACGGATTAACAGGGCACTATGGCTACACCTTC
TRBV19	TRBJ1-5	TRBD1	.	CASSIGTGRNQPQHF	TGTGCCAGTAGTATCGGGACAGGGCGCAATCAGCCCCAGCATTTT
TRBV7-9	TRBJ1-1	.	.	CASSLGGRGGDTEAFF	TGTGCCAGCAGCTTAGGGGGTAGAGGGGGAGACACTGAAGCTTTCTTT
TRBV5-4	TRBJ1-2	.	.	CASSLETPHDETGYGYTF	TGTGCCAGCAGCTTGGAAACCCCTCACGACGAGACAGGCTATGGCTACACCTTC
TRBV14	TRBJ1-2	TRBD1	.	CASSQDRGQGGGYTF	TGTGCCAGCAGCCAAGACCGGGGACAGGGTGGTGGCTACACCTTC
TRBV7-7	TRBJ2-3	TRBD2	.	CASSLTSGTTDTQYF	TGTGCTAGCAGCTTAACTAGCGGGACGACAGATACGCAGTATTTT
TRBV18	TRBJ1-4	.	.	CASSPVTSEKLFF	TGTGCCAGCTCACCAGTGACAAGCGAAAAACTGTTTTTT
TRBV7-6	TRBJ2-7	TRBD2	.	CASSLLGRGESDEQYF	TGTGCCAGCAGCTTATTAGGGCGGGGGGAGAGCGACGAGCAGTACTTC
TRBV2	TRBJ2-3	TRBD2	.	CASRRLAGRSPDTQYF	TGTGCCAGCAGAAGATTAGCGGGAAGGTCCCCAGATACGCAGTATTTT
TRBV27	TRBJ2-7	.	.	CASSPRTGLSSYEQYF	TGTGCCAGCAGCCCCCGGACAGGACTAAGCTCCTACGAGCAGTACTTC
TRBV6-1	TRBJ1-1	TRBD1	.	CASSVIGTGVMNTEAFF	TGTGCCAGCAGTGTTATCGGGACAGGGGTGATGAACACTGAAGCTTTCTTT
TRBV27	TRBJ1-1	TRBD1	.	CASTPLDRAGNSEAFF	TGTGCCAGCACCCCACTCGACAGGGCCGGTAACTCTGAAGCTTTCTTT
TRBV28	TRBJ1-5	.	.	CASRVGGQPQHF	TGTGCCAGCAGGGTTGGCGGTCAGCCCCAGCATTTT
TRBV30	TRBJ1-5	TRBD1	.	CAWSVGWGQGDQPQHF	TGTGCCTGGAGTGTTGGGTGGGGACAGGGGGATCAGCCCCAGCATTTT
TRBV10-1	TRBJ2-1	TRBD2	once	CASSGPPGLAGYNEQFF	TGCGCCAGCAGTGGTCCACCGGGACTAGCGGGGTACAATGAGCAGTTCTTC
TRBV7-9	TRBJ2-1	.	.	CASNRAPTNEQFF	TGTGCCAGCAACCGAGCGCCGACCAATGAGCAGTTCTTC
TRBV18	TRBJ1-1	.	.	CASSPPGGMNTEAFF	TGTGCCAGCTCACCACCGGGGGGGATGAACACTGAAGCTTTCTTT
TRBV10-2	TRBJ1-3	.	.	CASTTGTSGNTIYF	TGCGCCAGCACCACAGGGACCTCTGGAAACACCATATATTTT
TRBV4-1	TRBJ2-2	TRBD2	once	CASSQDRGRGLNTGELFF	TGCGCCAGCAGCCAAGATCGTGGGAGGGGACTTAACACCGGGGAGCTGTTTTTT
TRBV27	TRBJ1-2	.	.	CASSPRTPGRGYTF	TGTGCCAGCAGTCCACGGACACCCGGACGAGGCTACACCTTC
TRBV5-1	TRBJ2-2	TRBD2	.	CASSRIAGDIAGELFF	TGCGCCAGCAGCAGAATAGCGGGAGACATTGCCGGGGAGCTGTTTTTT
TRBV5-1	TRBJ1-2	.	.	CASRGEGGYTF	TGCGCCAGCAGAGGGGAGGGTGGCTACACCTTC
TRBV19	TRBJ2-3	.	.	CASSIGGEADTQYF	TGTGCCAGTAGTATAGGGGGGGAGGCAGATACGCAGTATTTT
TRBV6-5	TRBJ2-1	TRBD2	.	CASSWGPTGGEQFF	TGTGCCAGCAGTTGGGGCCCAACGGGAGGTGAGCAGTTCTTC
TRBV5-5	TRBJ2-7	TRBD2	large	CASSLLYSGPLSYEQYF	TGTGCCAGCAGCTTGTTATATAGCGGGCCGCTTTCCTACGAGCAGTACTTC